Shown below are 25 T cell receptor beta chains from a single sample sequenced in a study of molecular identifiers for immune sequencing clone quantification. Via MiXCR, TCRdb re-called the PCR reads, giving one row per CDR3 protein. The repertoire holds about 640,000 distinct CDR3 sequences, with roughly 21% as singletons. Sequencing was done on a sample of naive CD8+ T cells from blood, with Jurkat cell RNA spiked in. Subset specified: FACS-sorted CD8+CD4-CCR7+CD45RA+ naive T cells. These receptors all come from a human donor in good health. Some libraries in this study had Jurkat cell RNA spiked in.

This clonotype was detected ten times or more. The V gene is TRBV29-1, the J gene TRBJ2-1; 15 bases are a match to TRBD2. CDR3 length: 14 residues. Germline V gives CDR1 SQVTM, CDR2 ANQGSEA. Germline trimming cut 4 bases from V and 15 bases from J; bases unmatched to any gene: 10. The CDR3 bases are TGCAGCGTTGGGACTAGCGGGGGGGCCTACGATCTGTTCTTC. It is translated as CSVGTSGGAYDLFF.

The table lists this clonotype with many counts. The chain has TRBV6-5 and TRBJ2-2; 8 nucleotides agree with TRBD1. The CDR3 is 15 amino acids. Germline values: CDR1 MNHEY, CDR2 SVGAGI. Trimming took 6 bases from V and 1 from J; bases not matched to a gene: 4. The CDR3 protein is CASSTGQGNTGELFF. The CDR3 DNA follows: TGTGCCAGCAGCACAGGACAGGGGAACACCGGGGAGCTGTTTTTT.

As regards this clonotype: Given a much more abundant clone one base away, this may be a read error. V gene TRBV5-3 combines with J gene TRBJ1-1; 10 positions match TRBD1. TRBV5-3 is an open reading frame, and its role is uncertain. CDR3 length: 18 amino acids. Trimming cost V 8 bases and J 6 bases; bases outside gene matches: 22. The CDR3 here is CASRLIPGTGVLFSEAFF. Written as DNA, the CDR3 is TGTGCCAGCAGATTAATCCCCGGGACAGGGGTTTTATTCTCTGAAGCTTTCTTT.

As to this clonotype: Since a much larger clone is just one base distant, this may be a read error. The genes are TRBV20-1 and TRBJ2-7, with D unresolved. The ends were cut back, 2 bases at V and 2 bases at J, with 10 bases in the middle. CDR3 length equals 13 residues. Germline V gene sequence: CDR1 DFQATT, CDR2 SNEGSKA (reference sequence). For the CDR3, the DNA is TGCAGTGCTAGAAACCAGGAAACCTACGAGCAGTACTTC. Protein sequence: CSARNQETYEQYF.

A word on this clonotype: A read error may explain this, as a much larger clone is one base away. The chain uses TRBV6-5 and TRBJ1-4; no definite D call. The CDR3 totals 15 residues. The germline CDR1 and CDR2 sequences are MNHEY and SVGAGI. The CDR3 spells CASSPLSVRNEKLLF. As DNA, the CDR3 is TGTGCCAGCAGTCCTTTGTCCGTGAGAAATGAAAAACTGCTTTTT.

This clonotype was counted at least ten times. The CDR3 coding sequence is TGCAGTGCTAGCAGTTATCAGGACTCCTATACAGATACGCAGTATTTT. Translation: CSASSYQDSYTDTQYF. The J gene is TRBJ2-3, the V gene TRBV20-1; weak D call: TRBD2 (5 bases). Germline-derived CDR1 and CDR2 are DFQATT and SNEGSKA (reference sequence). Trimming pared 3 bases from V and 3 bases from J, leaving 19 bases between. The CDR3 is 16 amino acids.

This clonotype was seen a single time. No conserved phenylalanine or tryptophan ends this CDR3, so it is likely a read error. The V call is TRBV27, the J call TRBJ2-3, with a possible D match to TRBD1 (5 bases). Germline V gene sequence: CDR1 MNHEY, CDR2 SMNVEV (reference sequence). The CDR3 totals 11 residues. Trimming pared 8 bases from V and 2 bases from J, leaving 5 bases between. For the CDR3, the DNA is TGTGCCAGCGGACACACAGATACGCAGTATCTT. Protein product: CASGHTDTQYL.

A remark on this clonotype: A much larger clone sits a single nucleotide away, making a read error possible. The CDR3 DNA reads TGTGCCAGCAGCGTAACACAGGGAGTTGAATCCCTCTTCCACTTT. Translating gives CASSVTQGVESLFHF. The V and J genes are TRBV7-9 and TRBJ1-6; tentatively, D is TRBD1 (6 bases). Trimming stripped 5 bases from V and 17 bases from J, with 25 bases between. Germline CDR1 reads SEHNR; CDR2 reads FQNEAQ (reference sequence). This CDR3 is built from 15 residues.

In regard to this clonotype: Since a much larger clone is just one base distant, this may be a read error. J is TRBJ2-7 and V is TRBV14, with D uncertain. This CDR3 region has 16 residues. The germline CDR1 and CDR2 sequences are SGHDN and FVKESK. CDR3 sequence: CASGQVGTEEKYEQYF. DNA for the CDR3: TGTGCCAGCGGCCAAGTGGGTACAGAGGAAAAGTACGAGCAGTACTTC.

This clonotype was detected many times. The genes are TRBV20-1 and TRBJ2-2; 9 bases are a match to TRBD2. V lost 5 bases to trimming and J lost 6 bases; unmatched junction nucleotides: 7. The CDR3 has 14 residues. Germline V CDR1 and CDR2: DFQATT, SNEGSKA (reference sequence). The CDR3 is CSAPAGGPSGELFF. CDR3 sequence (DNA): TGCAGTGCTCCCGCGGGAGGGCCCTCCGGGGAGCTGTTTTTT.

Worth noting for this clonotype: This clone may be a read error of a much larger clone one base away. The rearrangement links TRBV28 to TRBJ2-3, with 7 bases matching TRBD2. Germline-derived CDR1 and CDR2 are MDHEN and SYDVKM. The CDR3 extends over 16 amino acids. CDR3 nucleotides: TGTACCAGCATTGGGCGGGGGTCATGGGGCACAGATACGCAGTATTTT. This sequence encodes CTSIGRGSWGTDTQYF.

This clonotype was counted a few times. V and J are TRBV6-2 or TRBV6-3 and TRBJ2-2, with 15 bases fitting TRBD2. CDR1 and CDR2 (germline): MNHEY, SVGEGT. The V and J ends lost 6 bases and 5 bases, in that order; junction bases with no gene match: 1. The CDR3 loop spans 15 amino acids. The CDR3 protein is CASSGLAGGTGELFF. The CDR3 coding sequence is TGTGCCAGCAGCGGACTAGCGGGGGGGACCGGGGAGCTGTTTTTT.

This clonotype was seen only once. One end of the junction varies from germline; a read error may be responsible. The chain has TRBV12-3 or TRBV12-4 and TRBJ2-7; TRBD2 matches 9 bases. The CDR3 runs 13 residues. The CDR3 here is CASSPGLASEQCF. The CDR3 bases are TGTGCCAGCAGTCCGGGACTAGCTAGCGAGCAGTGCTTC.

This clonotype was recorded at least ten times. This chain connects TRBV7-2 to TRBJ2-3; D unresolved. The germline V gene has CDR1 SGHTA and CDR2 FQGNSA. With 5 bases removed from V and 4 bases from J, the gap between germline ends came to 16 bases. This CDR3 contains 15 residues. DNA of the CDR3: TGTGCCAGCAGCCGACGATCACCTGGGGCAGATACGCAGTATTTT. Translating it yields CASSRRSPGADTQYF.

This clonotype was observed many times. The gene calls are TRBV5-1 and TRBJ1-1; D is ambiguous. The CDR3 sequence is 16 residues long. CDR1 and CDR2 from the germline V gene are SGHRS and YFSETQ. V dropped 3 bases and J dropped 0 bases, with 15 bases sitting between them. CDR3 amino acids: CASSSAAVSLNTEAFF. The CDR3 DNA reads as TGCGCCAGCAGCTCGGCCGCGGTCAGCTTGAACACTGAAGCTTTCTTT.

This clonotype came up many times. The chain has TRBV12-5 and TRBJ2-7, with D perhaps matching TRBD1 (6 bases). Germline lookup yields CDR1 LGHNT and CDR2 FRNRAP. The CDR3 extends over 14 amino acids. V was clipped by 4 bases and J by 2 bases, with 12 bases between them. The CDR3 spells CASGYTDSAYEQYF. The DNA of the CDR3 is TGTGCTAGTGGTTACACGGACAGTGCCTACGAGCAGTACTTC.

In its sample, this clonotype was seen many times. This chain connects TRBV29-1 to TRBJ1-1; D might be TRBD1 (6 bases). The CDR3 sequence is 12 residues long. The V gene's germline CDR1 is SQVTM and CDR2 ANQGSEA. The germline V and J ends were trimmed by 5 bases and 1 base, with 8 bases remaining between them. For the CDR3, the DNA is TGCAGCGTTCTACAGGGGAACACTGAAGCTTTCTTT. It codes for CSVLQGNTEAFF.

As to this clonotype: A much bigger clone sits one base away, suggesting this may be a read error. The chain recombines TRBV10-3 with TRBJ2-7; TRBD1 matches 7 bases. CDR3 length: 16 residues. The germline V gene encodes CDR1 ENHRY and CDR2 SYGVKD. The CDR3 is CAISEETGKLVYERYF. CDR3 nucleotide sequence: TGTGCCATCAGTGAAGAGACAGGGAAGCTAGTCTACGAGCGGTACTTC.

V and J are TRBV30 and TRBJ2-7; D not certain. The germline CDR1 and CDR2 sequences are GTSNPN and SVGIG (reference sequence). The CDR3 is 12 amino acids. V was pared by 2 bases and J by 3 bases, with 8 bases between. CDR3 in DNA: TGTGCCTGGAGTCCTATCAACTACGAGCAGTACTTC. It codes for CAWSPINYEQYF.

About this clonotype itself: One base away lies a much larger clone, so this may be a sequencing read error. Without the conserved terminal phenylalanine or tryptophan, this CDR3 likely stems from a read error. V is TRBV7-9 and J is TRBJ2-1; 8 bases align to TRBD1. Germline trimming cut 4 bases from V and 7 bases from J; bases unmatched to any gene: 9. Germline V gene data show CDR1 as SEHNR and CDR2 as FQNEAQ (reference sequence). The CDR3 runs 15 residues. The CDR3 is CASSSQQGVFNEQFL. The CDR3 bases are TGTGCCAGCAGCTCTCAACAGGGGGTTTTTAATGAGCAGTTCCTC.

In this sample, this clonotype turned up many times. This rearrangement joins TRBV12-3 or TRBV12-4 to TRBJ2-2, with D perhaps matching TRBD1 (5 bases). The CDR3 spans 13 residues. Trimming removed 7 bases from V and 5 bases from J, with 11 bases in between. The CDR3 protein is CASTMAGTGELFF. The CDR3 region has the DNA TGTGCCAGCACCATGGCAGGGACCGGGGAGCTGTTTTTT.

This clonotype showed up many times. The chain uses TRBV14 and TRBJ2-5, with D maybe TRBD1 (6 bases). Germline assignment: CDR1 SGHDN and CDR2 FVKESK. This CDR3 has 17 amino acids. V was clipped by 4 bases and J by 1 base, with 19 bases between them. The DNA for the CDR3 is TGTGCCAGCAGCCTATCCGGGACACTGAAATCCCAAGAGACCCAGTACTTC. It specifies CASSLSGTLKSQETQYF.

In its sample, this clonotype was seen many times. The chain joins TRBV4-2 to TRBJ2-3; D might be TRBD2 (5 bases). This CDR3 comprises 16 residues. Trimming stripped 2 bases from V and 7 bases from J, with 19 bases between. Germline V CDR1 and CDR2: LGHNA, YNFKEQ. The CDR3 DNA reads TGTGCCAGCAGCCAAAAGGACTTAGAAGCCATTAATACGCAGTATTTT. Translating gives CASSQKDLEAINTQYF.

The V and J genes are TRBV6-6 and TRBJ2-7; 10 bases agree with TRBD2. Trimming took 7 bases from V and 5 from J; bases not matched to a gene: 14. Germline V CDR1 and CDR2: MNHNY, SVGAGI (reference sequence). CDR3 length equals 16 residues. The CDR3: CASIEILAGKLDEQYF. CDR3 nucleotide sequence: TGTGCCAGCATAGAGATACTAGCGGGGAAGCTTGACGAGCAGTACTTC.

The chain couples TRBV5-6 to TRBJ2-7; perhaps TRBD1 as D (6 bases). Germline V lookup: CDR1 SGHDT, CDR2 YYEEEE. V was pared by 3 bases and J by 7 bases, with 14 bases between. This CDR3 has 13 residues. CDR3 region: CASSYTGSSEQYF. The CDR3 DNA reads TGTGCCAGCAGCTATACAGGGTCGAGTGAGCAGTACTTC. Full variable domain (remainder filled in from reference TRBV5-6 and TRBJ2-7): DAGVTQSPTHLIKTRGQQVTLRCSPKSGHDTVSWYQQALGQGPQFIFQYYEEEERQRGNFPDRFSGHQFPNYSSELNVNALLLGDSALYLCASSYTGSSEQYFGPGTRLTVT.